The entry below describes one T cell receptor (beta chain). Antigen unknown. Researchers ran the PCR with 60 Vbeta and 13 Jbeta primers. Original analysis: Per a later analysis, the number of unique TCR beta chains was some 80 million, of which roughly 10 million were shared. Sequencing was performed with immunoSEQ multiplex PCR; in TCRdb, only in-frame clones are kept and a portion is missing. D and trimming were read from the DNA, whereas the V and J calls and clone size are those reported in that table. The table records roughly 100,000 clones, 65% to 80% of them present only once. This sample is drawn from a study of cytomegalovirus exposure and HLA in healthy donors. Study overall: An early data release held some 85 million unique TCRs from HLA-typed donors. Study results and caveats: The study recorded around 160 TCR beta chains that were cytomegalovirus-associated.

Between the trimmed V and J ends, which lost 0 bases and 8 bases, there was a span of 15 bases. The germline V gene has CDR1 SGHKS and CDR2 YYEKEE (reference sequence). CDR3 size: 15 residues. This TCR was sampled from a woman in her 40s in good health and CMV-seronegative. The rearrangement links TRBV5-5 to TRBJ2-1, with no clear D. Sequencing was performed on PBMCs. CDR3 protein: CASSLGSSERHEQFF. The CDR3 DNA reads as TGTGCCAGCAGCTTGGGATCTAGTGAGCGTCATGAGCAGTTCTTC.